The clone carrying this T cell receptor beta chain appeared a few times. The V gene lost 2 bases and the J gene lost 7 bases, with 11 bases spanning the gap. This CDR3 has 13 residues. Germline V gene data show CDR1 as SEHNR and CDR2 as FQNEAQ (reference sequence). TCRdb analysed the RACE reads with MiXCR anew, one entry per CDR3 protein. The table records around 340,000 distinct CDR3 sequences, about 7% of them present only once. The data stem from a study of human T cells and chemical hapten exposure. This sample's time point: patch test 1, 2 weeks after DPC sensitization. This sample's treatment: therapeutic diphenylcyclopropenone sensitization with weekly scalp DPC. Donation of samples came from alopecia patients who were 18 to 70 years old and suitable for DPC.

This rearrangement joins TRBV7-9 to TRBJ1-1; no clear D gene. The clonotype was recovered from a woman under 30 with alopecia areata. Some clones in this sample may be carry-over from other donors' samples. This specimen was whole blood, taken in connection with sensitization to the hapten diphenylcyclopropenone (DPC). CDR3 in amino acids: CASSLSSESEAFF. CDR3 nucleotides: TGTGCCAGCAGCTTAAGTTCAGAGAGTGAAGCTTTCTTT. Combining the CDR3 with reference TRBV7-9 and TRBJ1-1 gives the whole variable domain DTGVSQNPRHKITKRGQNVTFRCDPISEHNRLYWYRQTLGQGPEFLTYFQNEAQLEKSRLLSDRFSAERPKGSFSTLEIQRTEQGDSAMYLCASSLSSESEAFFGQGTRLTVV.